The 21 T cell receptor beta chains listed next were all sequenced from one sample in a study of T cell responses to AZD1222 COVID-19 vaccine. The protocol was immunoSEQ multiplex PCR, while the TCRdb copy is restricted to in-frame clones and leaves out a portion. The data contain some 130,000 clones, around 90% of them seen just once; the ten biggest clones take up 8.4%. Material: peripheral blood, obtained on day 0 of AZD1222 vaccination. Receptors were obtained from an adult in good health.

This clone was seen more than once but under ten times. This chain connects TRBV5-1 to TRBJ1-5; D is possibly TRBD1 (5 bases). The CDR3 contains 17 residues. Germline loops: CDR1 SGHRS, CDR2 YFSETQ. V lost 7 bases and J 2 bases, leaving 22 bases between the germline ends. This CDR3 reads CASELPAGRDGNQPQHF. DNA of the CDR3: TGCGCCAGCGAGCTCCCCGCGGGGAGGGACGGCAATCAGCCCCAGCATTTT.

The V call is TRBV5-4, the J call TRBJ1-4, with D maybe TRBD1 (6 bases). V lost 4 bases to trimming and J lost 7 bases, with 17 bases between them. Germline-derived CDR1 and CDR2 are SGHNT and YYREEE (reference sequence). The CDR3 covers 15 residues. CDR3: CASSPGGRGGEKLFF. The CDR3 region has the DNA TGTGCCAGCAGCCCCGGAGGAAGAGGGGGTGAAAAACTGTTTTTT.

A remark on this clone: This sample includes further DNA sequences coding for the same CDR3. The V and J genes are TRBV5-4 and TRBJ2-3, with no clear D. The CDR3 length is 13 residues. Trimming took off 3 bases at V and 2 bases at J, with 7 bases between the two ends. Germline assignment: CDR1 SGHNT and CDR2 YYREEE (reference sequence). In DNA, the CDR3 is TGTGCCAGCAGCTCCACGAACACAGATACGCAGTATTTT. Amino acids: CASSSTNTDTQYF.

The chain has TRBV19 and TRBJ1-6; 9 nucleotides align to TRBD1. The CDR3 spans 16 residues. Germline V CDR1 and CDR2: LNHDA, SQIVND (reference sequence). With V trimmed by 3 bases and J by 6 bases, 6 bases remained unmatched. In nucleotides, the CDR3 is TGTGCCAGTAGTATGAGGACAGGGGTTGGTAATTCACCCCTCCACTTT. It yields the protein CASSMRTGVGNSPLHF.

J is TRBJ1-2 and V is TRBV11-3; D gene ambiguous. Germline CDR1 SGHNT, CDR2 YENEEA. V lost 2 bases and J 4 bases, leaving 11 bases between the germline ends. The CDR3 is 14 amino acids. As DNA, the CDR3 is TGTGCCAGCAGCTTATGGCGGCGGGGCTATGGCTACACCTTC. Its translation: CASSLWRRGYGYTF.

The chain uses TRBV5-4 and TRBJ1-2, with D perhaps TRBD1 (6 bases). The CDR3 covers 14 residues. Per the germline V gene, CDR1 is SGHNT and CDR2 is YYREEE (reference sequence). Trimming removed 1 base from V and 3 bases from J, with 10 bases in between. CDR3 region: CASSLWAGDYGYTF. The CDR3, as DNA: TGTGCCAGCAGCTTGTGGGCAGGGGACTATGGCTACACCTTC.

This clone was seen only once. V and J are TRBV18 and TRBJ2-3; D might be TRBD1 (6 bases). The V gene lost 0 bases and the J gene lost 0 bases, with 19 bases spanning the gap. The CDR3 is made up of 19 amino acids. Germline V gives CDR1 KGHSH, CDR2 LQKENI. The CDR3 sequence is CASSPPQGKESASTDTQYF. The CDR3 nucleotides read TGTGCCAGCTCACCACCGCAGGGGAAGGAGTCCGCTAGCACAGATACGCAGTATTTT.

A remark on this clone: This specimen includes other DNA sequences encoding the same CDR3. The V gene is TRBV15, the J gene TRBJ2-1, with 8 bases fitting TRBD2. V dropped 3 bases and J dropped 7; count of bases not matched to a gene: 11. The CDR3 totals 16 residues. Germline V gives CDR1 LNHNV, CDR2 YYDKDF (reference sequence). CDR3 in amino acids: CATSRAGTSLRNEQFF. The CDR3 nucleotides read TGTGCCACCAGCAGGGCCGGGACTAGTCTGAGGAATGAGCAGTTCTTC.

J is TRBJ1-5 and V is TRBV7-9; D may be TRBD1 (6 bases). The germline V and J ends were trimmed by 5 bases and 0 bases, with 11 bases remaining between them. Germline V gives CDR1 SEHNR, CDR2 FQNEAQ (reference sequence). The CDR3 loop spans 15 amino acids. The CDR3 bases are TGTGCCAGCAGCCGAGGGGGGGTTAGCAATCAGCCCCAGCATTTT. Translation: CASSRGGVSNQPQHF.

In this sample, this clone turned up once. The chain carries TRBV11-2 and TRBJ2-5; TRBD2 might be the D (6 bases). The CDR3 has 15 amino acids. Germline V lookup: CDR1 SGHAT, CDR2 FQNNGV. Trimming took off 2 bases at V and 3 bases at J, with 13 bases between the two ends. CDR3 in amino acids: CASSLRASVEETQYF. The CDR3 nucleotides read TGTGCCAGCAGCTTAAGGGCTAGCGTTGAAGAGACCCAGTACTTC.

The DNA for the CDR3 is TGTGCCAGCAGCTTAGAAGGGACTACTAATGAAAAACTGTTTTTT. This encodes CASSLEGTTNEKLFF. The rearrangement links TRBV7-9 to TRBJ1-4; maybe TRBD1 (5 bases). Germline V gives CDR1 SEHNR, CDR2 FQNEAQ (reference sequence). The length of the CDR3 is 15 residues. V lost 1 base, J lost 2 bases, and 8 bases lay in between.

CDR3 sequence reads: CASSYQGQAVGEQFF. For the CDR3, the DNA is TGTGCCAGCAGTTACCAAGGACAGGCCGTGGGGGAGCAGTTCTTC. The rearrangement uses TRBV6-5 and TRBJ2-1; TRBD1 matches at 7 bases. The germline gives CDR1 MNHEY, CDR2 SVGAGI. The CDR3 loop spans 15 amino acids. The ends lost 2 bases at V and 10 bases at J; junction bases unmatched: 11.

This clone was seen once. J is TRBJ1-4 and V is TRBV4-1, with 9 bases aligning to TRBD1. V lost 5 bases to trimming and J lost 7 bases; unmatched junction nucleotides: 8. The CDR3 runs 15 residues. Per the germline V gene, CDR1 is MGHRA and CDR2 is YSYEKL. The CDR3 loop reads CASSLQGARSEKLFF. Here the CDR3 DNA reads TGCGCCAGCAGCTTACAGGGGGCGAGGTCTGAAAAACTGTTTTTT.

The rearrangement uses TRBV19 and TRBJ1-1; TRBD1 matches at 7 bases. Trimming removed 5 bases from V and 1 base from J; junction bases left unmatched: 7. CDR1 and CDR2 from the germline V gene are LNHDA and SQIVND (reference sequence). CDR3 length equals 15 residues. The CDR3 region has the DNA TGTGCCAGTAGTGGACCGGGACAGCAGAACACTGAAGCTTTCTTT. This codes for CASSGPGQQNTEAFF. Looking up the rest from reference TRBV19 and TRBJ1-1 gives the full variable domain: DGGITQSPKYLFRKEGQNVTLSCEQNLNHDAMYWYRQDPGQGLRLIYYSQIVNDFQKGDIAEGYSVSREKKESFPLTVTSAQKNPTAFYLCASSGPGQQNTEAFFGQGTRLTVV.

J is TRBJ1-4 and V is TRBV6-1, with D possibly matching TRBD1 (6 bases). The V and J ends lost 6 bases and 3 bases respectively, with 14 bases between them. Germline V gene sequence: CDR1 MNHNS, CDR2 SASEGT. The CDR3 length is 15 residues. CDR3 in DNA: TGTGCCAGCAGGTCTCCAGGGGTTGCTAATGAAAAACTGTTTTTT. This encodes CASRSPGVANEKLFF.

V and J are TRBV24-1 and TRBJ1-1; 7 bases are a match to TRBD1. J gave up 4 bases and V 0 bases, and 10 bases lay outside the gene matches. Germline V gene data show CDR1 as KGHDR and CDR2 as SFDVKD. This CDR3 has 17 residues. CDR3 sequence: CATSDLPTRQGCTEAFF. The DNA of the CDR3 is TGTGCCACCAGTGATTTGCCCACGAGACAGGGTTGCACTGAAGCTTTCTTT.

The J gene is TRBJ2-7, the V gene TRBV6-5; TRBD1 matches at 10 bases. V trimming: 8 bases; J trimming: 5 bases; junction bases outside the gene matches: 6. Germline CDR1 is MNHEY and CDR2 is SVGAGI. This CDR3 has 13 amino acids. CDR3 in DNA: TGTGCCAGCCAACGACAGGGGGCCCACGAGCAGTACTTC. This codes for CASQRQGAHEQYF.

The gene calls are TRBV5-5 and TRBJ2-7; D is undetermined. V lost 4 bases, J lost 7 bases, and 6 bases lay in between. Per the germline V gene, CDR1 is SGHKS and CDR2 is YYEKEE (reference sequence). CDR3 length: 10 amino acids. In DNA, the CDR3 is TGTGCCAGCAGCGGGATAGAGCAGTACTTC. Its protein product is CASSGIEQYF.

Turning to this clone: At the DNA level, this CDR3 is encoded by other sequences in the same sample as well. This chain links TRBV5-1 with TRBJ1-1; 8 nucleotides agree with TRBD1. J was trimmed by 1 base and V by 1 base; bases with no gene match: 3. Germline values: CDR1 SGHRS, CDR2 YFSETQ. The CDR3 sequence is 15 residues long. CDR3 nucleotides: TGCGCCAGCAGCTTGCAGGGGGCCGGGAACACTGAAGCTTTCTTT. It encodes CASSLQGAGNTEAFF. Drawing the rest from reference TRBV5-1 and TRBJ1-1, the complete variable domain is KAGVTQTPRYLIKTRGQQVTLSCSPISGHRSVSWYQQTPGQGLQFLFEYFSETQRNKGNFPGRFSGRQFSNSRSEMNVSTLELGDSALYLCASSLQGAGNTEAFFGQGTRLTVV.

V usage is TRBV13 and J usage is TRBJ2-3; no reliable D call. V was cut by 5 bases and J by 3 bases, with 21 bases left in between. The CDR3 runs 17 residues. Germline values: CDR1 PRHDT, CDR2 FYEKMQ (reference sequence). In nucleotides, the CDR3 is TGTGCCAGCAGCCGATCCACAGCTGGGCCGGGTACAGATACGCAGTATTTT. As protein: CASSRSTAGPGTDTQYF. Full variable domain (rest looked up from reference TRBV13 and TRBJ2-3): AAGVIQSPRHLIKEKRETATLKCYPIPRHDTVYWYQQGPGQDPQFLISFYEKMQSDKGSIPDRFSAQQFSDYHSELNMSSLELGDSALYFCASSRSTAGPGTDTQYFGPGTRLTVL.

The chain couples TRBV13 to TRBJ1-2; D remains ambiguous. The CDR3 spans 12 residues. The V end lost 2 bases, the J end lost 8 bases, and 9 bases lay between the germline ends. The germline V gene encodes CDR1 PRHDT and CDR2 FYEKMQ (reference sequence). This CDR3 is CASSLRVGGYTF. CDR3 DNA: TGTGCCAGCAGCTTAAGGGTTGGAGGCTACACCTTC.